One sample yielded the 21 T cell receptor beta chains listed below, sequenced in a study of blood T cells in healthy people across ages. Through a sample-barcoded 5' primer and a J-beta primer mix, a second PCR was run for roughly 7 to 11 cycles. TCRdb re-derived calls from the 5' RACE reads in MiXCR, one entry per CDR3 protein. Among some 1.7 million distinct CDR3 sequences listed, about 30% were seen once. Source material: blood. These TCRs come from a woman younger than 45 in good health.

The J gene is TRBJ2-5, the V gene TRBV10-3; 11 bases fit TRBD2. V lost 9 bases to trimming and J lost 5 bases; unmatched junction nucleotides: 5. Germline V gene lookup returns CDR1 ENHRY and CDR2 SYGVKD. The CDR3 is made up of 13 amino acids. The CDR3: CAISGGALETQYF. The CDR3 nucleotides read TGTGCCATTAGCGGGGGGGCTCTGGAGACCCAGTACTTC.

The CDR3 DNA sequence: TGTGCCAGCAGTTTTAGTACCGGACTTAATGAAAAACTGTTTTTT. Translating gives CASSFSTGLNEKLFF. The chain combines TRBV12-3 or TRBV12-4 with TRBJ1-4, with D hard to call. The CDR3 has 15 amino acids. The V gene lost 3 bases and the J gene lost 4 bases, with 12 bases spanning the gap.

A few counts support this clonotype. This sequence joins TRBV30 and TRBJ2-7, with D maybe TRBD2 (5 bases). V was cut by 1 base and J by 5 bases, with 12 bases left in between. This CDR3 is built from 13 residues. Germline loops: CDR1 GTSNPN, CDR2 SVGIG (reference sequence). The CDR3 region is CAWSGLFGNEQYF. DNA of the CDR3: TGTGCCTGGAGTGGCCTCTTCGGGAACGAGCAGTACTTC.

In this sample, this clonotype turned up a few times. This chain uses TRBV12-3 or TRBV12-4 with TRBJ1-1; D might be TRBD1 (6 bases). V was cut by 6 bases and J by 2 bases, with 16 bases left in between. This CDR3 comprises 15 residues. In DNA, the CDR3 is TGTGCCAGCAGGTCCGGGACACGGGTAAACACTGAAGCTTTCTTT. Residues: CASRSGTRVNTEAFF.

Worth noting for this clonotype: The junction differs from germline at one of its ends, possibly a read error. The chain combines TRBV5-6 with TRBJ2-7, with 8 bases aligning to TRBD1. This CDR3 contains 18 residues. Germline loops: CDR1 SGHDT, CDR2 YYEEEE. The CDR3 DNA is TGTGCCAACAGCGTTGGAGGGACAGGAGGTTGGAGCTCCTACGAGCAGTACTTC. Amino acid sequence: CANSVGGTGGWSSYEQYF.

This clonotype was seen many times. This rearrangement joins TRBV18 to TRBJ2-7; 8 nucleotides match TRBD1. The CDR3 loop spans 18 amino acids. Germline CDR1 reads KGHSH; CDR2 reads LQKENI. The trim removed 3 bases at V and 3 bases at J, leaving 16 bases unmatched. CDR3 in amino acids: CASSPTKVSPGQVYEQYF. DNA for the CDR3: TGTGCCAGCTCACCGACTAAAGTATCCCCGGGACAGGTCTACGAGCAGTACTTC.

The chain combines TRBV27 with TRBJ1-2; D might be TRBD1 (6 bases). CDR1 is MNHEY and CDR2 is SMNVEV in the germline V gene (reference sequence). This CDR3 comprises 14 residues. The V end was cut by 2 bases, the J end by 4 bases, with 11 bases between. This CDR3 reads CASSLRGQTYGYTF. The CDR3 DNA follows: TGTGCCAGCAGTTTACGTGGACAGACCTATGGCTACACCTTC.

A remark on this clonotype: One end of the junction fails to match germline, which may point to a read error. V and J are TRBV7-9 and TRBJ1-2; D may be TRBD1 (6 bases). CDR1 and CDR2 (germline): SEHNR, FQNEAQ (reference sequence). This CDR3 is 13 amino acids long. The DNA for the CDR3 is TGTGCCAGCAACTTACAGGGCGACTATGGCTACACCTTC. This encodes CASNLQGDYGYTF.

As for this clonotype: Possible read error: a much larger clone is one base away. This chain uses TRBV12-3 or TRBV12-4 with TRBJ2-1, with 7 bases fitting TRBD2. CDR3 size: 15 residues. After removal of 6 bases from V and 3 bases from J, the junction contained 8 bases not matched to a gene. The CDR3 nucleotides are TGTGCCAGCAGACCTGGCGGGGGAGTCTACAATGAGCAGTTCTTC. This translates into CASRPGGGVYNEQFF.

This clonotype has more than one count but fewer than ten. The chain joins TRBV10-3 to TRBJ1-1; TRBD1 might be the D (6 bases). The CDR3 has 13 amino acids. Trimming took off 10 bases at V and 1 base at J, with 13 bases between the two ends. The germline V gene has CDR1 ENHRY and CDR2 SYGVKD. The CDR3 sequence is CATEQGENTEAFF. In DNA form, the CDR3 reads TGTGCCACCGAACAGGGTGAGAACACTGAAGCTTTCTTT.

As regards this clonotype: A junction boundary mismatches the germline segment, possibly from a read error. The CDR3 DNA follows: TGTGCCACCAGTGATTCTCAGTATAGCGGGAGGGCCGGGGGGAATGTGCAGTTCTTC. Protein product: CATSDSQYSGRAGGNVQFF. J is TRBJ2-1 and V is TRBV24-1; the match to TRBD2 covers 11 bases. The germline V gene has CDR1 KGHDR and CDR2 SFDVKD. The CDR3 is 19 residues long.

The V call is TRBV6-6, the J call TRBJ2-1; TRBD2 matches 14 bases. The CDR3 consists of 14 residues. J was trimmed by 8 bases and V by 9 bases; bases with no gene match: 6. Per the germline V gene, CDR1 is MNHNY and CDR2 is SVGAGI (reference sequence). CDR3 in amino acids: CASVGTSGGDEQFF. DNA of the CDR3: TGTGCCAGTGTTGGGACTAGCGGGGGCGATGAGCAGTTCTTC.

This clonotype was detected many times. The J gene is TRBJ2-7, the V gene TRBV6-6; D possibly corresponds to TRBD1 (6 bases). The CDR3 totals 13 residues. From germline, CDR1 is MNHNY and CDR2 SVGAGI (reference sequence). The ends were cut back, 7 bases at V and 0 bases at J, with 10 bases in the middle. The CDR3, as DNA: TGTGCCAGCAAGGAGACAGGCTCCTACGAGCAGTACTTC. Translated, it gives CASKETGSYEQYF.

This clonotype was seen a few times. This chain links TRBV20-1 with TRBJ2-3, with 10 nucleotides matching TRBD2. The V gene's germline CDR1 is DFQATT and CDR2 SNEGSKA (reference sequence). The CDR3 sequence is 16 residues long. J was trimmed by 9 bases and V by 5 bases; bases with no gene match: 17. CDR3 sequence reads: CSAGTLGLAGEGTQYF. DNA for the CDR3: TGCAGTGCTGGGACCCTTGGTCTAGCGGGGGAGGGGACGCAGTATTTT.

As for this clonotype: Being one base from a much bigger clone, this may be a read error. This rearrangement joins TRBV5-1 to TRBJ1-2, with D unresolved. The germline V gene has CDR1 SGHRS and CDR2 YFSETQ. CDR3 length: 14 amino acids. CDR3 sequence reads: CDSSPATHNYGYTF. The CDR3 DNA sequence: TGCGACAGCAGCCCCGCGACTCATAACTATGGCTACACCTTC. Supplemented by reference TRBV5-1 and TRBJ1-2, the full variable domain reads KAGVTQTPRYLIKTRGQQVTLSCSPISGHRSVSWYQQTPGQGLQFLFEYFSETQRNKGNFPGRFSGRQFSNSRSEMNVSTLELGDSALYLCDSSPATHNYGYTFGSGTRLTVV.

This clonotype was seen ten or more times. The CDR3 bases are TGTGCCACCAGCAGAGACCCTCCTATAGCGGGATACATCTACGAGCAGTACTTC. Encoded protein: CATSRDPPIAGYIYEQYF. This chain links TRBV15 with TRBJ2-7; 8 bases are shared with TRBD2. Unmatched junction bases numbered 13, after V lost 0 bases and J lost 3 bases. The CDR3 sequence is 18 residues long. Germline V lookup: CDR1 LNHNV, CDR2 YYDKDF (reference sequence).

This clonotype came up many times. J is TRBJ1-1 and V is TRBV12-3 or TRBV12-4, with 7 bases aligning to TRBD1. Losses at the gene ends were 6 bases for V and 3 bases for J; bases not matched to a gene: 4. The CDR3 is 13 amino acids. The CDR3 nucleotides read TGTGCCAGCAGCGCAGGGGGGTACACTGAAGCTTTCTTT. Translation: CASSAGGYTEAFF.

This clonotype showed up many times. The V and J genes are TRBV4-1 and TRBJ2-7; 8 bases are a match to TRBD2. CDR1 MGHRA and CDR2 YSYEKL come from the germline V gene. This CDR3 region has 15 residues. The junction had 6 bases not matched to a gene; V was cut back by 3 bases and J by 2 bases. The CDR3 is CASSQPLSGAYEQYF. CDR3 coding DNA: TGCGCCAGCAGCCAGCCCCTTAGCGGGGCCTACGAGCAGTACTTC.

Comment on this clonotype: A single base separates this from a much larger clone, so it may be a read error. As DNA, the CDR3 is TGTGCCGGCAGCCCACTAACAGGGGCCGGCTACACCTTC. Protein sequence: CAGSPLTGAGYTF. The V gene is TRBV14, the J gene TRBJ1-2; TRBD1 matches at 7 bases. Germline V gene lookup returns CDR1 SGHDN and CDR2 FVKESK. The CDR3 contains 13 residues.

In this sample, this clonotype turned up many times. The chain links TRBV5-6 to TRBJ2-7; 7 nucleotides align to TRBD2. The germline V gene has CDR1 SGHDT and CDR2 YYEEEE. The CDR3 runs 13 residues. J lost 7 bases, V lost 5 bases, and 9 bases had no gene match. CDR3 amino acids: CASSGEPGLEQYF. The DNA of the CDR3 is TGTGCCAGCAGTGGGGAACCGGGACTAGAGCAGTACTTC.

For this clonotype: One junction end does not reproduce the germline sequence, and a read error may be involved. The V call is TRBV6-1, the J call TRBJ2-2; 11 bases are a match to TRBD2. Germline CDR1 is MNHNS and CDR2 is SASEGT. The CDR3 loop spans 15 amino acids. This CDR3 reads CTSSASGGLTGELFF. As DNA, the CDR3 is TGTACCAGCAGTGCTAGCGGGGGGCTGACCGGGGAGCTGTTTTTT.